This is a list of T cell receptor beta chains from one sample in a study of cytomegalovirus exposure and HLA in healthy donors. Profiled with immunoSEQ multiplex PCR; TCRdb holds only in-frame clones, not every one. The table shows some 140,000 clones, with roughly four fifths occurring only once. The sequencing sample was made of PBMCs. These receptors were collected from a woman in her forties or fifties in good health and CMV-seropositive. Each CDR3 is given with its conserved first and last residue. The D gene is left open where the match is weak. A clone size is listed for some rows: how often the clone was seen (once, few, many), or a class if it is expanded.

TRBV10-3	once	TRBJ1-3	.	CAISRDTGNTIYF	TGTGCCATCAGCCGGGACACTGGAAACACCATATATTTT
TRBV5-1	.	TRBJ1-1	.	CASSFTPGLTEAFF	TGCGCCAGCAGCTTTACCCCGGGATTGACTGAAGCTTTCTTT
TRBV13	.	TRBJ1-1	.	CASSLVGGAGTEAFF	TGTGCCAGCAGCTTAGTTGGGGGCGCGGGCACTGAAGCTTTCTTT
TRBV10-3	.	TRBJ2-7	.	CATAAGSYYEQYF	TGTGCCACCGCCGCAGGGTCCTACTACGAGCAGTACTTC
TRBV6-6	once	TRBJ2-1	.	CASSPVGVWQFF	TGTGCCAGCAGTCCCGTGGGAGTGTGGCAGTTCTTC
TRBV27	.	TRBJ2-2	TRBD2	CASSLYGHGLAGGGELFF	TGTGCCAGCAGTTTATACGGGCATGGACTAGCGGGAGGCGGGGAGCTGTTTTTT
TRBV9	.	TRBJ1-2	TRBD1	CASSATGVGYTF	TGTGCCAGCAGCGCTACAGGGGTGGGCTACACCTTC
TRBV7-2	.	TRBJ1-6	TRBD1	CASREQGPLHF	TGTGCCAGCAGAGAACAGGGGCCCCTCCACTTT
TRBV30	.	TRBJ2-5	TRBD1	CAWSRTGSGTQYF	TGTGCCTGGAGTCGGACAGGGTCGGGGACCCAGTACTTC
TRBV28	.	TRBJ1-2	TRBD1	CASRGQGANGYTF	TGTGCCAGCAGGGGACAGGGGGCCAATGGCTACACCTTC